Following are 9 T cell receptor beta chains from one sample sequenced in a study of shared clonotypes between healthy human individuals. TCRdb's copy holds only in-frame clones and misses some; the assay was immunoSEQ multiplex PCR. The table has around 690,000 clones, less than 95% seen once; the top ten hold about a third. The material sequenced was memory CD8+ T cells from PBMCs. Noted subset: CD45RO+ cells pooled with CCR7-negative TemRA cells. These receptors came from a man aged 18 to 29 in good health. Some clones in this sample may be carry-over from other donors' samples.

The chain links TRBV4-3 to TRBJ2-7; TRBD1 matches 7 bases. The CDR3 extends over 16 amino acids. Germline V gene sequence: CDR1 LGHNA, CDR2 YSLEER. Trimming at V came to 2 bases and at J to 1 base, leaving 8 bases not matched to a gene. The CDR3 nucleotides are TGCGCCAGCAGCCAACACAGGGGTGAGTTTTCCTACGAGCAGTACTTC. This gives the protein CASSQHRGEFSYEQYF.

The genes are TRBV11-2 and TRBJ2-1; D may be TRBD1 (5 bases). The germline gives CDR1 SGHAT, CDR2 FQNNGV. V was trimmed by 1 base and J by 7 bases, leaving 20 bases between them. The CDR3 loop spans 17 amino acids. The CDR3 sequence: CASSLGRGDVLGNEQFF. CDR3 bases: TGTGCCAGCAGCTTAGGTAGGGGCGACGTCCTCGGGAATGAGCAGTTCTTC.

This sequence joins TRBV5-6 and TRBJ2-1; D is perhaps TRBD1 or TRBD2 (5 bases each). The V gene's germline CDR1 is SGHDT and CDR2 YYEEEE. Between the trimmed V and J ends, which lost 0 bases and 4 bases, there was a span of 17 bases. The CDR3 totals 17 residues. CDR3 bases: TGTGCCAGCAGCTTGGATGGGGACCCGGGCGGGTACAATGAGCAGTTCTTC. It yields the protein CASSLDGDPGGYNEQFF. Full variable domain (rest looked up from reference TRBV5-6 and TRBJ2-1): DAGVTQSPTHLIKTRGQQVTLRCSPKSGHDTVSWYQQALGQGPQFIFQYYEEEERQRGNFPDRFSGHQFPNYSSELNVNALLLGDSALYLCASSLDGDPGGYNEQFFGPGTRLTVL.

This clone was observed a handful of times. The chain recombines TRBV27 with TRBJ1-1; TRBD1 matches at 7 bases. Trimming at V came to 6 bases and at J to 5 bases, leaving 6 bases not matched to a gene. Germline CDR1 reads MNHEY; CDR2 reads SMNVEV (reference sequence). The CDR3 is 13 amino acids. This chain's CDR3 is CASRPGQMTEAFF. DNA of the CDR3: TGTGCCAGCAGGCCGGGACAGATGACTGAAGCTTTCTTT.

V usage is TRBV28 and J usage is TRBJ1-1; D perhaps matches TRBD1 (5 bases). V lost 5 bases to trimming and J lost 0 bases, with 10 bases between them. Germline V gene sequence: CDR1 MDHEN, CDR2 SYDVKM. The CDR3 spans 14 residues. The CDR3 is CASSQTGLNTEAFF. CDR3 bases: TGTGCCAGCAGTCAAACAGGCCTGAACACTGAAGCTTTCTTT.

V and J are TRBV27 and TRBJ2-7; 7 bases agree with TRBD2. The CDR3 length is 15 residues. J was trimmed by 2 bases and V by 5 bases; bases with no gene match: 9. From germline, CDR1 is MNHEY and CDR2 SMNVEV (reference sequence). The CDR3 nucleotides are TGTGCCAGCAGTCTGGCCGGGCGGGGGACCTACGAGCAGTACTTC. This sequence encodes CASSLAGRGTYEQYF.

The chain couples TRBV27 to TRBJ1-1; no reliable D call. The germline V gene has CDR1 MNHEY and CDR2 SMNVEV (reference sequence). This CDR3 is 13 amino acids long. Trimming removed 5 bases at V and 7 bases at J, with 14 bases between. The CDR3 reads CASSPSGRSEAFF. The CDR3 DNA reads as TGTGCCAGCAGTCCCTCCGGGAGGAGTGAAGCTTTCTTT.

The chain joins TRBV9 to TRBJ2-2; 8 bases fit TRBD1. From germline, CDR1 is SGDLS and CDR2 YYNGEE. J lost 1 base, V lost 2 bases, and 1 base had no gene match. The CDR3 is made up of 15 amino acids. The CDR3 DNA reads as TGTGCCAGCAGCGTGGGGACAGGGAACACCGGGGAGCTGTTTTTT. Amino acid sequence: CASSVGTGNTGELFF.

The rearrangement uses TRBV28 and TRBJ2-3; TRBD2 is a possible D gene (6 bases). CDR1 is MDHEN, CDR2 SYDVKM, per germline. The V end lost 5 bases, the J end lost 2 bases, and 17 bases lay between the germline ends. The CDR3 runs 16 residues. This CDR3 is CASSPPRRESTDTQYF. For the CDR3, the DNA is TGTGCCAGCAGTCCCCCGCGGCGGGAATCCACAGATACGCAGTATTTT.